This paragraph covers one T cell receptor (beta chain) sequence. These data come from a study of shared clonotypes between healthy human individuals. Only in-frame clones appear in the TCRdb table, and some are missing; sequencing was by immunoSEQ multiplex PCR. Of more than 850,000 clones listed, about four fifths are singletons. The TCR originated in a man between 18 and 29 years old in good health. Some clones in this sample may be carry-over from other donors' samples. The specimen was memory CD4+ T cells from PBMCs. Specified subset: CD45RA-negative fraction.

CDR3 region: CASSLAPQNTDTQYF. The CDR3 DNA reads TGCGCCAGCAGCTTGGCCCCGCAGAACACAGATACGCAGTATTTT. The chain has TRBV5-1 and TRBJ2-3; no firm D call. Per germline, CDR1 SGHRS and CDR2 YFSETQ. CDR3 length: 15 residues. V lost 0 bases and J lost 2, with 10 bases in between. The full variable domain, its missing parts supplied by reference TRBV5-1 and TRBJ2-3, is KAGVTQTPRYLIKTRGQQVTLSCSPISGHRSVSWYQQTPGQGLQFLFEYFSETQRNKGNFPGRFSGRQFSNSRSEMNVSTLELGDSALYLCASSLAPQNTDTQYFGPGTRLTVL.